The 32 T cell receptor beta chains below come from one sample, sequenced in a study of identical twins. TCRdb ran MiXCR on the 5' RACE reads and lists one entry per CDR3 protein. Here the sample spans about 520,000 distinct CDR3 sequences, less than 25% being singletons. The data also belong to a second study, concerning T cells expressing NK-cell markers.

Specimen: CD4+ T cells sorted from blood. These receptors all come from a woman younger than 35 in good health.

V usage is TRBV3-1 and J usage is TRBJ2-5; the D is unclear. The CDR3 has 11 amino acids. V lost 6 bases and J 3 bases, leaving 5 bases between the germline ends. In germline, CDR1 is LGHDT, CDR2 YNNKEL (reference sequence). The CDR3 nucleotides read TGTGCCAGCAGATTCAAAGAGACCCAGTACTTC. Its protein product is CASRFKETQYF.

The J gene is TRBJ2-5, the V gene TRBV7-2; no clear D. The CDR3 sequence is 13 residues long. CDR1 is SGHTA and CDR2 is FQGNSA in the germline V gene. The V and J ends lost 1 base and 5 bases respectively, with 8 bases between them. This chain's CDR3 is CASSLEGYETQYF. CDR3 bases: TGTGCCAGCAGCTTAGAAGGGTATGAGACCCAGTACTTC.

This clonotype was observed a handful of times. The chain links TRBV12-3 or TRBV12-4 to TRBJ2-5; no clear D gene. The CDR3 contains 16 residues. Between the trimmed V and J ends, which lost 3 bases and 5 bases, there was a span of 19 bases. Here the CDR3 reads CASSFAQLLNGETQYF. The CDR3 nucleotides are TGTGCCAGCAGTTTTGCCCAGCTGCTCAATGGGGAGACCCAGTACTTC.

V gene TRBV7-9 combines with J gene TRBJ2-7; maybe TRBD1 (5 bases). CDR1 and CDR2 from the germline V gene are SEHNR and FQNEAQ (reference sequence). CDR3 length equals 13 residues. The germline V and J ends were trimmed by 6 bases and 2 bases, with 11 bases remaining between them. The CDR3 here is CASRDPGTYEQYF. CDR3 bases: TGTGCCAGCAGGGACCCAGGGACCTACGAGCAGTACTTC.

The CDR3 region has the DNA TGCGCCAGCAGCTTCCGACTAGCGGGCTCTAATGAGCAGTTCTTC. It encodes CASSFRLAGSNEQFF. The V call is TRBV5-1, the J call TRBJ2-1; TRBD2 aligns across 10 bases. Germline V lookup: CDR1 SGHRS, CDR2 YFSETQ. V lost 2 bases to trimming and J lost 7 bases; unmatched junction nucleotides: 6. CDR3 length equals 15 residues.

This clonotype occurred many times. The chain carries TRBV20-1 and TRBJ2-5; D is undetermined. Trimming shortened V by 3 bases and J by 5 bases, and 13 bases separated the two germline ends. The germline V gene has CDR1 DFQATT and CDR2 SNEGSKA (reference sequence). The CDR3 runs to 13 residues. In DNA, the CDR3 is TGCAGTGCTAGGCACGCGGATCTGGAGACCCAGTACTTC. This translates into CSARHADLETQYF.

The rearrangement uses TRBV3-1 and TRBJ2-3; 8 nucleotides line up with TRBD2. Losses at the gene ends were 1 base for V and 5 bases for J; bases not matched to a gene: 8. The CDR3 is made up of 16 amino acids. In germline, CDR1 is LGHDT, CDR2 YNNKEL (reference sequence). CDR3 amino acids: CASSQGRREDIDTQYF. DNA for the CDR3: TGTGCCAGCAGCCAAGGAAGGCGGGAGGACATAGATACGCAGTATTTT.

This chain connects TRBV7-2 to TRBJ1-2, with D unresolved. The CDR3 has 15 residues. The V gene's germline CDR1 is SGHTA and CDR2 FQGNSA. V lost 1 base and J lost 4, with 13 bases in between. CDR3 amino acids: CASSLGPVVGYGYTF. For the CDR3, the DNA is TGTGCCAGCAGCTTAGGCCCGGTAGTCGGCTATGGCTACACCTTC.

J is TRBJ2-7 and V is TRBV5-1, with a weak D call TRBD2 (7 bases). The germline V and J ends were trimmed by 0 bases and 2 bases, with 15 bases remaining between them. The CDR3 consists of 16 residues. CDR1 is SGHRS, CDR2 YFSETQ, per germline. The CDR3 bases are TGCGCCAGCAGCTTGGCTGGGGGGGGGGCCACCTACGAGCAGTACTTC. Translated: CASSLAGGGATYEQYF.

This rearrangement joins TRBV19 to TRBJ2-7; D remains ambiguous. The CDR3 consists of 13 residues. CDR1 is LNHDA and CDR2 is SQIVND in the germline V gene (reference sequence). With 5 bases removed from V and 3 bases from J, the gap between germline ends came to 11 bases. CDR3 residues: CASSPFGSYEQYF. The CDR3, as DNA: TGTGCCAGTAGTCCTTTTGGAAGCTACGAGCAGTACTTC.

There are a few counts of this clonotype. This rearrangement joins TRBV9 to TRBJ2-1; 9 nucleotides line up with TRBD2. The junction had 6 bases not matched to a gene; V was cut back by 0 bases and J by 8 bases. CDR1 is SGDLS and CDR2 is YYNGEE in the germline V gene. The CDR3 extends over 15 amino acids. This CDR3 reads CASSVVAGVPDEQFF. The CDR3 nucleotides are TGTGCCAGCAGCGTAGTAGCGGGAGTCCCCGATGAGCAGTTCTTC.

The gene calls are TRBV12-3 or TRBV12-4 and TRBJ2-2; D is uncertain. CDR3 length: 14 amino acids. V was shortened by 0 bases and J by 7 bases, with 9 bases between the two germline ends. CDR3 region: CASSLAGSIGELFF. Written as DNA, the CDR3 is TGTGCCAGCAGTTTAGCGGGAAGCATCGGGGAGCTGTTTTTT.

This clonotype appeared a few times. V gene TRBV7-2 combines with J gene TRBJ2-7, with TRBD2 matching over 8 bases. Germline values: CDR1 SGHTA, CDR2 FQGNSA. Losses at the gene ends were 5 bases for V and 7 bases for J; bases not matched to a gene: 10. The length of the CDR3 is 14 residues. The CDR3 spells CASSQTSAQREQYF. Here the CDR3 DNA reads TGTGCCAGCAGCCAGACTAGCGCCCAACGGGAGCAGTACTTC. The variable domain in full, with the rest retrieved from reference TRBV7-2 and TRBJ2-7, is GAGVSQSPSNKVTEKGKDVELRCDPISGHTALYWYRQSLGQGLEFLIYFQGNSAPDKSGLPSDRFSAERTGGSVSTLTIQRTQQEDSAVYLCASSQTSAQREQYFGPGTRLTVT.

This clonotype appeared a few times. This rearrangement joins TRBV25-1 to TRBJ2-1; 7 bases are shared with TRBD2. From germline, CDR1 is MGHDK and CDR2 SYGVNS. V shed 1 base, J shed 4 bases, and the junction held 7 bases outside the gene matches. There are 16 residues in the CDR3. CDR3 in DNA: TGTGCCAGCAGTGAATTATGGGGGGGGAGTTACAATGAGCAGTTCTTC. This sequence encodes CASSELWGGSYNEQFF. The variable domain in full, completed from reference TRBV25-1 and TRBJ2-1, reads EADIYQTPRYLVIGTGKKITLECSQTMGHDKMYWYQQDPGMELHLIHYSYGVNSTEKGDLSSESTVSRIRTEHFPLTLESARPSHTSQYLCASSELWGGSYNEQFFGPGTRLTVL.

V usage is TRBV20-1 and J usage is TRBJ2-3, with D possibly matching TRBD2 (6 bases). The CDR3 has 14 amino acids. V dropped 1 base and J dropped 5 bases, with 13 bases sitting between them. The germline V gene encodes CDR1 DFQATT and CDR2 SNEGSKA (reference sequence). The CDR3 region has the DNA TGCAGTGCTAGAGTGCCTCTAGCGAAAGATACGCAGTATTTT. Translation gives CSARVPLAKDTQYF.

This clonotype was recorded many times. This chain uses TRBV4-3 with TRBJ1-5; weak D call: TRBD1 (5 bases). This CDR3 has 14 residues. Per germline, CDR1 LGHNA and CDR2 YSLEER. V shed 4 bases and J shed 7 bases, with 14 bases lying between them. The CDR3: CASSPGRVRQPQHF. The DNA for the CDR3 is TGCGCCAGCAGCCCAGGCAGGGTGCGACAGCCCCAGCATTTT.

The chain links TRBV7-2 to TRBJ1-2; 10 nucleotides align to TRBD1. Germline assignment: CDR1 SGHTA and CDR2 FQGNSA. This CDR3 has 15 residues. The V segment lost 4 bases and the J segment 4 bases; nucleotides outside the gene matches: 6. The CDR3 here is CASSSETGGAYGYTF. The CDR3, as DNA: TGTGCCAGCAGCTCGGAGACAGGGGGCGCCTATGGCTACACCTTC. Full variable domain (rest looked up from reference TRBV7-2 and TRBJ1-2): GAGVSQSPSNKVTEKGKDVELRCDPISGHTALYWYRQSLGQGLEFLIYFQGNSAPDKSGLPSDRFSAERTGGSVSTLTIQRTQQEDSAVYLCASSSETGGAYGYTFGSGTRLTVV.

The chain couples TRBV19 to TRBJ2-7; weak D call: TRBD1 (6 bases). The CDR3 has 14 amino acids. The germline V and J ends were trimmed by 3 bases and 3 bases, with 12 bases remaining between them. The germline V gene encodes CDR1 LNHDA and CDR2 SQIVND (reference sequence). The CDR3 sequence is CASSIQGRGYEQYF. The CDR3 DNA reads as TGTGCCAGTAGTATTCAGGGCAGGGGCTACGAGCAGTACTTC. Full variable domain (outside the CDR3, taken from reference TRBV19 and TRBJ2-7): DGGITQSPKYLFRKEGQNVTLSCEQNLNHDAMYWYRQDPGQGLRLIYYSQIVNDFQKGDIAEGYSVSREKKESFPLTVTSAQKNPTAFYLCASSIQGRGYEQYFGPGTRLTVT.

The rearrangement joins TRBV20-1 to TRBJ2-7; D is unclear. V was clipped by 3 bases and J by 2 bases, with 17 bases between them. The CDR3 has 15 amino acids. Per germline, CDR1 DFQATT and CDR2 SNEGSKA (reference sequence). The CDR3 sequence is CSARGIHVPTYEQYF. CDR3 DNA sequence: TGCAGTGCTAGGGGAATACACGTGCCCACCTACGAGCAGTACTTC.

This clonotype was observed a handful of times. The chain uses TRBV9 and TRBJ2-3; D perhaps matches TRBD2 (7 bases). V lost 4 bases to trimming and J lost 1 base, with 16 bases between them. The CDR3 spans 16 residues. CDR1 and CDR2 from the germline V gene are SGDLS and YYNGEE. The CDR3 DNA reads TGTGCCAGCAGCATGATGGGGGGGGCCGGCACAGATACGCAGTATTTT. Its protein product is CASSMMGGAGTDTQYF.

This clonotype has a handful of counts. CDR3 amino acids: CASSRAGTDSYEQYF. As DNA, the CDR3 is TGCGCCAGCAGCCGGGCCGGGACAGACTCCTACGAGCAGTACTTC. The chain has TRBV5-1 and TRBJ2-7, with 7 bases matching TRBD1. The CDR3 has 15 residues. CDR1 is SGHRS and CDR2 is YFSETQ in the germline V gene. The junction had 7 bases not matched to a gene; V was cut back by 4 bases and J by 0 bases.

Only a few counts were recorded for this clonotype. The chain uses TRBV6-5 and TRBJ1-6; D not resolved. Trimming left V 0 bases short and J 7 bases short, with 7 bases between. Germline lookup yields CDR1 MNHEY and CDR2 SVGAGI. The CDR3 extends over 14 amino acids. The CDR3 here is CASSYSRGNSPLHF. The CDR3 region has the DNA TGTGCCAGCAGTTACTCGAGAGGGAATTCACCCCTCCACTTT.

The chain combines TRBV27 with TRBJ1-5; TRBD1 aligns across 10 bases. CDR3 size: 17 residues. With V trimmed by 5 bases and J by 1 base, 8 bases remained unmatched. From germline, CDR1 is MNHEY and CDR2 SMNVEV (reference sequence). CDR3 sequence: CASSNRDRGQSNQPQHF. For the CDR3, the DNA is TGTGCCAGCAGTAACCGGGACAGGGGACAAAGCAATCAGCCCCAGCATTTT.

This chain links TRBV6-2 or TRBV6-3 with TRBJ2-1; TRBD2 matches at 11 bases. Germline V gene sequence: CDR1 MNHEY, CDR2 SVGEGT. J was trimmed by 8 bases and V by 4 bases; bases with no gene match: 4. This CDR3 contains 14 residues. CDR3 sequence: CASSLAGGPDEQFF. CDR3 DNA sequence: TGTGCCAGCAGTTTAGCGGGGGGGCCAGATGAGCAGTTCTTC.

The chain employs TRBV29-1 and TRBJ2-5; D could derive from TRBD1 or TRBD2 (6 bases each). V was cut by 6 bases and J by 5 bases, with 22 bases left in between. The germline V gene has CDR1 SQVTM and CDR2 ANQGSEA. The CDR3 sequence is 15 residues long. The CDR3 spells CSVPAPARRGETQYF. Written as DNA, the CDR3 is TGCAGCGTCCCAGCCCCTGCTAGGAGGGGGGAGACCCAGTACTTC.

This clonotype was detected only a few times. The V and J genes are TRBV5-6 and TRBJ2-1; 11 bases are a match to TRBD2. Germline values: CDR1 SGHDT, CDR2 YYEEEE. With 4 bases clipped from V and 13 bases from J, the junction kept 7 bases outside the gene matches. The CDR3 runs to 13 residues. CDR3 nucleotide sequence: TGTGCCAGCAGCACGACTAGCGGGGCCCTTCAGTTCTTC. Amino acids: CASSTTSGALQFF.

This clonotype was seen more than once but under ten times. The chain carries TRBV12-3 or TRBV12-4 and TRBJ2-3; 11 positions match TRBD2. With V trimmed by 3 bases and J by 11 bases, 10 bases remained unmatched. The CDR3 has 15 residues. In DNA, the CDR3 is TGTGCCAGCAGTTTTGGGGGGACTAGCGGTGCCGAGCAGTATTTT. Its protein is CASSFGGTSGAEQYF.

Here the CDR3 DNA reads TGTGCCAGCAGACCGACTAGCGGGGGGGCCGGTGAGCAGTTCTTC. It codes for CASRPTSGGAGEQFF. This chain connects TRBV12-3 or TRBV12-4 to TRBJ2-1, with 14 bases lining up with TRBD2. CDR3 length equals 15 residues. V lost 6 bases to trimming and J lost 9 bases; unmatched junction nucleotides: 7.

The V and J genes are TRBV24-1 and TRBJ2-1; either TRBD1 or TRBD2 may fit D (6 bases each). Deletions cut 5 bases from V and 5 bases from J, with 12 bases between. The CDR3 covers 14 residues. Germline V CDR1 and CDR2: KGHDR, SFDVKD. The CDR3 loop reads CATSGRGLDNEQFF. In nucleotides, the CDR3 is TGTGCCACCAGTGGACGGGGGCTGGACAATGAGCAGTTCTTC.

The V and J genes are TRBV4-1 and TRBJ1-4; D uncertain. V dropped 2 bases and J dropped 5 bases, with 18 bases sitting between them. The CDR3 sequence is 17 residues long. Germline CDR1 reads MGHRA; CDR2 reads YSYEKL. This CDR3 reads CASSQLGRAPMNEKLFF. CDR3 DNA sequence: TGCGCCAGCAGCCAATTAGGACGGGCCCCGATGAATGAAAAACTGTTTTTT.

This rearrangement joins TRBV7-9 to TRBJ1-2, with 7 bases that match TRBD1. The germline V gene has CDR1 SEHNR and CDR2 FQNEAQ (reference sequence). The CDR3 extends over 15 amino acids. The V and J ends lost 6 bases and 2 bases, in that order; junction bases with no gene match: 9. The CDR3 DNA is TGTGCCAGCAGACCGGACAGGAGGAGAAACTATGGCTACACCTTC. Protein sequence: CASRPDRRRNYGYTF.

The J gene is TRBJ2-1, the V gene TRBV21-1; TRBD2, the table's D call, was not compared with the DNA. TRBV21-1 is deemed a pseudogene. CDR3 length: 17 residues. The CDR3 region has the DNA TGTGCCAGCAGCGCAGATTATAGCGGGAGGTCTTTGAATGAGCAGTTCTTC. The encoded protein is CASSADYSGRSLNEQFF.